The clone carrying this T cell receptor (beta chain) was seen a single time. Its antigen is currently unknown. This entry is derived from a study of T cell repertoires in cytomegalovirus infection. Study-level background: The authors relied on CMV epitopes, both recently identified HLA-C-restricted and well-studied HLA-B-restricted. Through public TCR beta signatures, both CMV infection and matching HLA type were indicated.

Per the germline V gene, CDR1 is SGHTA and CDR2 is FQGTGA. Trimming removed 5 bases at V and 3 bases at J, with 10 bases between. The CDR3 is 13 amino acids. Study-level results: Summed public TCR beta family frequency identified CMV carriers bearing the relevant HLA. In two of eight donors, the top clonotype was HLA-C-restricted CMV-specific.

Each CDR3 protein gets one entry after TCRdb re-called the reads with MiXCR. This sample yields approximately 910,000 distinct CDR3 sequences, of which 30% to 40% are seen a single time; about 14% belongs to the top ten. This specimen was cultured CD8+ T cells from PBMCs, taken from culture after CMV antigen stimulation. The clonotype originates from a human donor in good health (CMV status not recorded). Some clones in this sample may be carry-over from other donors' samples. This sequence joins TRBV7-3 and TRBJ1-2, with D unclear. The CDR3 nucleotides are TGTGCCAGCAGCCCCGAGGTATACTATGGCTACACCTTC. This translates into CASSPEVYYGYTF. The full variable domain, completed using reference TRBV7-3 and TRBJ1-2, is GAGVSQTPSNKVTEKGKYVELRCDPISGHTALYWYRQSLGQGPEFLIYFQGTGAADDSGLPNDRFFAVRPEGSVSTLKIQRTERGDSAVYLCASSPEVYYGYTFGSGTRLTVV.